The present TCR beta chain was sequenced within a study of radiation and T cells in renal cell carcinoma. This CDR3 has 11 amino acids. Germline V gene sequence: CDR1 GTSNPN, CDR2 SVGIG (reference sequence). Trimming cost V 0 bases and J 11 bases, with 10 bases left between them. Time point reported: blood 4 weeks post-SBRT, at nephrectomy. Documented treatment: 15 Gy SBRT to primary tumor, nephrectomy 4 weeks later. Sequencing used immunoSEQ multiplex PCR; TCRdb keeps in-frame clones, though not all of them. The table shows around 78,000 clones, with 80% to 90% occurring only once. This clone was observed a handful of times.

Here the sequenced sample was blood, taken from a patient whose treatment included radiotherapy and nephrectomy. The chain carries TRBV30 and TRBJ1-1; D uncertain. This TCR came from an older woman with renal cell carcinoma. The CDR3 bases are TGTGCCTGGAGTGTACGGCCCGGGGCTTTCTTT. Translation gives CAWSVRPGAFF. The whole variable domain, remainder taken from reference TRBV30 and TRBJ1-1, is SQTIHQWPATLVQPVGSPLSLECTVEGTSNPNLYWYRQAAGRGLQLLFYSVGIGQISSEVPQNLSASRPQDRQFILSSKKLLLSDSGFYLCAWSVRPGAFFGQGTRLTVV.